The next 21 T cell receptor beta chains were all read from a single sample in a study of cytomegalovirus exposure and HLA in healthy donors. The primer mix had 60 Vbeta and 13 Jbeta primers. Sequencing was performed with immunoSEQ multiplex PCR; in TCRdb, only in-frame clones are kept and a portion is missing. Here the sample spans around 150,000 clones, about 77% being singletons. The specimen was PBMCs. These receptors were taken from a woman between 35 and 50 years old in good health and CMV-seronegative.

This clone was recorded once. The J gene is TRBJ1-2, the V gene TRBV4-1; D possibly corresponds to TRBD1 (5 bases). CDR1 is MGHRA and CDR2 is YSYEKL in the germline V gene. This CDR3 is built from 15 residues. The V end was cut by 5 bases, the J end by 6 bases, with 19 bases between. The CDR3: CASSLTGMGEDGYTF. The CDR3 coding sequence is TGCGCCAGCAGCTTAACGGGGATGGGGGAGGATGGCTACACCTTC.

This clone was recorded only once. The V call is TRBV10-3, the J call TRBJ1-4; 9 nucleotides align to TRBD1. Germline-derived CDR1 and CDR2 are ENHRY and SYGVKD. This CDR3 is 17 amino acids long. The V and J ends lost 3 bases and 9 bases, in that order; junction bases with no gene match: 14. The CDR3 sequence is CAISDQRRGQGFQKLFF. Here the CDR3 DNA reads TGTGCCATCAGTGACCAAAGAAGGGGACAGGGATTTCAAAAACTGTTTTTT.

The chain carries TRBV5-1 and TRBJ2-2; D remains unclear. CDR1 is SGHRS, CDR2 YFSETQ, per germline. This CDR3 has 15 residues. V was pared by 1 base and J by 2 bases, with 9 bases between. This chain's CDR3 is CASSLLARNTGELFF. CDR3 in DNA: TGCGCCAGCAGCTTGTTGGCCCGTAACACCGGGGAGCTGTTTTTT.

The chain combines TRBV7-9 with TRBJ2-7, with TRBD1 as a possible D gene (6 bases). V was clipped by 3 bases and J by 1 base, with 10 bases between them. Germline CDR1 reads SEHNR; CDR2 reads FQNEAQ (reference sequence). The CDR3 runs to 14 residues. The DNA for the CDR3 is TGTGCCAGCAGCTTCCGGGACAAATCCTACGAGCAGTACTTC. It is translated as CASSFRDKSYEQYF.

The V gene is TRBV30, the J gene TRBJ1-2; D gene ambiguous. V lost 2 bases to trimming and J lost 2 bases, with 6 bases between them. The CDR3 sequence is 12 residues long. Germline CDR1 and CDR2: GTSNPN and SVGIG (reference sequence). The CDR3, as DNA: TGTGCCTGGAGTTATCTGAACTATGGCTACACCTTC. It codes for CAWSYLNYGYTF.

The chain couples TRBV19 to TRBJ2-5, with 7 bases identical to TRBD1. J lost 0 bases, V lost 3 bases, and 7 bases had no gene match. CDR3 length: 16 residues. Germline V gives CDR1 LNHDA, CDR2 SQIVND (reference sequence). The CDR3, as DNA: TGTGCCAGTAGTATTCCGACAGGGACCAACCAAGAGACCCAGTACTTC. It is translated as CASSIPTGTNQETQYF.

V and J are TRBV7-9 and TRBJ2-2, with D maybe TRBD1 (5 bases). The ends were cut back, 1 base at V and 7 bases at J, with 13 bases in the middle. The CDR3 sequence is 15 residues long. Germline V CDR1 and CDR2: SEHNR, FQNEAQ (reference sequence). CDR3 bases: TGTGCCAGCAGCTTAGTTGTGGGGCTCGGCGGGGAGCTGTTTTTT. Encoded protein: CASSLVVGLGGELFF.

The chain is built from TRBV28 and TRBJ2-7, with 8 bases lining up with TRBD1. The germline gives CDR1 MDHEN, CDR2 SYDVKM. This CDR3 is 15 amino acids long. Trimming at V came to 5 bases and at J to 7 bases, leaving 13 bases not matched to a gene. CDR3 DNA: TGTGCCAGCAGTCTAACCGGACAGGGAGCGAGGGAGCAGTACTTC. Translation gives CASSLTGQGAREQYF.

This rearrangement joins TRBV19 to TRBJ1-1; TRBD1 agrees at 8 bases. The germline V gene encodes CDR1 LNHDA and CDR2 SQIVND (reference sequence). V lost 1 base, J lost 1 base, and 5 bases stayed unmatched. The CDR3 is 16 amino acids. In DNA form, the CDR3 reads TGTGCCAGTAGTATAGCCCCCGGGACAGGGAACACTGAAGCTTTCTTT. It is translated as CASSIAPGTGNTEAFF.

V is TRBV29-1 and J is TRBJ1-2, with TRBD1 matching 12 bases. CDR1 and CDR2 (germline): SQVTM, ANQGSEA. CDR3 length: 12 amino acids. V was pared by 7 bases and J by 13 bases, with 10 bases of the junction left unmatched. CDR3 bases: TGCAGCGCGACCGGGACAGGGGGCGCCGGCACCTTC. It yields the protein CSATGTGGAGTF.

This chain joins TRBV6-5 and TRBJ1-1, with D perhaps matching TRBD1 (5 bases). The ends were cut back, 5 bases at V and 3 bases at J, with 16 bases in the middle. The V gene's germline CDR1 is MNHEY and CDR2 SVGAGI. The CDR3 is made up of 15 amino acids. Here the CDR3 reads CASSGQGRRDTEAFF. CDR3 DNA sequence: TGTGCCAGCAGTGGGCAGGGCCGACGTGACACTGAAGCTTTCTTT.

This clone occurred a few times. This sequence joins TRBV10-3 and TRBJ2-7; TRBD1 might be the D (6 bases). V lost 5 bases, J lost 3 bases, and 17 bases lay in between. CDR3 size: 15 residues. Germline CDR1 reads ENHRY; CDR2 reads SYGVKD. CDR3: CAISQTGQVGYEQYF. The CDR3 DNA is TGTGCCATCAGTCAAACAGGGCAAGTGGGCTACGAGCAGTACTTC.

The J gene is TRBJ2-7, the V gene TRBV18, with D uncertain. The CDR3 is 16 amino acids. Germline values: CDR1 KGHSH, CDR2 LQKENI. V was pared by 6 bases and J by 3 bases, with 21 bases between. For the CDR3, the DNA is TGTGCCAGCTCCCACAGCAACCACAGTTTATACTACGAGCAGTACTTC. This encodes CASSHSNHSLYYEQYF. The full variable domain, in which reference TRBV18 and TRBJ2-7 provide the parts outside the CDR3, is NAGVMQNPRHLVRRRGQEARLRCSPMKGHSHVYWYRQLPEEGLKFMVYLQKENIIDESGMPKERFSAEFPKEGPSILRIQQVVRGDSAAYFCASSHSNHSLYYEQYFGPGTRLTVT.

This clone was counted only a few times. V gene TRBV19 combines with J gene TRBJ1-5; 10 nucleotides align to TRBD1. The germline V gene encodes CDR1 LNHDA and CDR2 SQIVND (reference sequence). The CDR3 loop spans 15 amino acids. Germline trimming cut 3 bases from V and 2 bases from J; bases unmatched to any gene: 1. For the CDR3, the DNA is TGTGCCAGTAGTATGGGGACAGGGGGCAATCAGCCCCAGCATTTT. Translating gives CASSMGTGGNQPQHF.

The rearrangement joins TRBV12-5 to TRBJ1-1, with 9 bases aligning to TRBD1. Germline lookup yields CDR1 LGHNT and CDR2 FRNRAP. V lost 0 bases and J lost 2; bases outside the gene matches: 10. The CDR3 has 18 amino acids. This CDR3 is CASGLVGRGTGYNTEAFF. The CDR3 DNA sequence: TGTGCTAGTGGTTTGGTAGGGAGGGGGACAGGGTATAACACTGAAGCTTTCTTT.

The CDR3 region has the DNA TGTGCCGGGGGGGGGAACACTGAAGCTTTCTTT. As protein: CAGGGNTEAFF. This rearrangement joins TRBV5-8 to TRBJ1-1; a weak D match, TRBD1 (5 bases). CDR3 length: 11 amino acids. Trimming took 10 bases from V and 1 from J, leaving 8 bases between them. CDR1 SGHTS and CDR2 YDEGEE come from the germline V gene.

This clone was found once. The gene calls are TRBV6-5 and TRBJ2-3; 7 nucleotides align to TRBD1. The CDR3 covers 13 residues. CDR1 is MNHEY and CDR2 is SVGAGI in the germline V gene. With V trimmed by 6 bases and J by 6 bases, 6 bases remained unmatched. The CDR3 DNA follows: TGTGCCAGCAGCACGGACAGGCTGGATACGCAGTATTTT. Translating gives CASSTDRLDTQYF.

The V and J genes are TRBV7-9 and TRBJ1-4; TRBD1 matches 10 bases. There are 15 residues in the CDR3. The V gene's germline CDR1 is SEHNR and CDR2 FQNEAQ (reference sequence). Trimming cost V 5 bases and J 7 bases; bases outside gene matches: 7. The CDR3 DNA sequence: TGTGCCAGCAGCCTGACAGGGGGCAAGAGTGAAAAACTGTTTTTT. Translating it yields CASSLTGGKSEKLFF.

V is TRBV7-9 and J is TRBJ1-6; D gene unclear. The CDR3 spans 15 residues. Germline V CDR1 and CDR2: SEHNR, FQNEAQ (reference sequence). V was pared by 5 bases and J by 5 bases, with 13 bases between. In DNA form, the CDR3 reads TGTGCCAGCAGCCTACCCAAGGAGGATAATTCACCCCTCCACTTT. Translating gives CASSLPKEDNSPLHF.

The rearrangement links TRBV19 to TRBJ1-4; D unresolved. V shed 6 bases and J shed 4 bases, with 9 bases lying between them. The CDR3 extends over 13 amino acids. The germline CDR1 and CDR2 sequences are LNHDA and SQIVND (reference sequence). The CDR3 DNA is TGTGCCAGTAGCCGAGATCTTAATGAAAAACTGTTTTTT. It translates to CASSRDLNEKLFF. The variable domain in full, with the rest retrieved from reference TRBV19 and TRBJ1-4, is DGGITQSPKYLFRKEGQNVTLSCEQNLNHDAMYWYRQDPGQGLRLIYYSQIVNDFQKGDIAEGYSVSREKKESFPLTVTSAQKNPTAFYLCASSRDLNEKLFFGSGTQLSVL.

The V and J genes are TRBV11-2 and TRBJ1-2; D uncertain. The V end was cut by 4 bases, the J end by 4 bases, with 10 bases between. This CDR3 is 13 amino acids long. Germline CDR1 SGHAT, CDR2 FQNNGV. CDR3 in amino acids: CASSSNGPYGYTF. The CDR3, as DNA: TGTGCCAGCAGCTCCAATGGCCCCTATGGCTACACCTTC.